This is a list of T cell receptor beta chains from one sample in a study of cytomegalovirus exposure and HLA in healthy donors. This table comes from immunoSEQ multiplex PCR, and its TCRdb copy is limited to in-frame clones, with some not included. The profile shows over 200,000 clones, 88% of them singletons. Material for sequencing was PBMCs. These receptor sequences come from a woman aged 18-29 years in good health and CMV-seronegative. Each CDR3 is given with its conserved first and last residue. Fields, in order: D gene, V gene, J gene, clone size, CDR3 length, CDR3 protein, CDR3 DNA. A D gene is named only where the DNA matches it firmly. Clone size is stated in some rows and not others, as once, few, many or a class when expanded.

TRBD2	TRBV28	TRBJ2-3	.	14	CASTSSGETDTQYF	TGTGCCAGCACTTCTAGCGGGGAGACAGATACGCAGTATTTT
TRBD2	TRBV7-2	TRBJ2-2	.	16	CASSPGLAGRTGELFF	TGTGCCAGCAGCCCCGGACTAGCGGGACGCACCGGGGAGCTGTTTTTT
.	TRBV19	TRBJ1-1	.	13	CASSAGAVTEAFF	TGTGCCAGTAGTGCAGGGGCTGTCACTGAAGCTTTCTTT
.	TRBV28	TRBJ1-4	.	13	CASLNYRFEKLFF	TGTGCCAGCCTGAATTACAGGTTTGAAAAACTGTTTTTT
.	TRBV5-4	TRBJ2-7	.	12	CASSFATGEQYF	TGTGCCAGCAGCTTTGCGACAGGCGAGCAGTACTTC
TRBD1	TRBV7-2	TRBJ1-1	.	16	CASSLAYRTGGSEAFF	TGTGCCAGCAGCTTAGCCTATCGGACAGGGGGGTCTGAAGCTTTCTTT
.	TRBV9	TRBJ2-1	few	13	CASSLTQNVEQFF	TGTGCCAGCAGCTTAACCCAGAACGTTGAGCAGTTCTTC
.	TRBV27	TRBJ2-3	.	14	CASSPGYFTDTQYF	TGTGCCAGCAGCCCGGGATACTTCACAGATACGCAGTATTTT
TRBD2	TRBV7-6	TRBJ2-4	.	18	CASSLLAGGPRAKNIQYF	TGTGCCAGCAGCTTACTAGCGGGAGGGCCCCGGGCCAAAAACATTCAGTACTTC
.	TRBV27	TRBJ2-2	.	17	CASSLSIGGPYTGELFF	TGTGCCAGCAGTTTATCGATTGGGGGCCCATACACCGGGGAGCTGTTTTTT
.	TRBV30	TRBJ1-5	.	15	CAWAPPDTSNQPQHF	TGTGCCTGGGCCCCCCCTGACACTAGCAATCAGCCCCAGCATTTT
.	TRBV9	TRBJ2-1	.	16	CASSPPPWVSDNEQFF	TGTGCCAGCAGCCCTCCCCCGTGGGTTAGCGACAATGAGCAGTTCTTC
.	TRBV28	TRBJ2-3	.	14	CASSTGGGTDTQYF	TGTGCCAGCTCCACAGGGGGAGGGACAGATACGCAGTATTTT
.	TRBV1	TRBJ1-5	.	14	CTSSTVFSNQPQHF	TGCACCAGCAGTACAGTTTTTAGCAATCAGCCCCAGCATTTT
TRBD1	TRBV29-1	TRBJ2-1	.	15	CSGTGGLSSYNEQFF	TGCAGCGGGACAGGGGGCCTTAGCTCCTACAATGAGCAGTTCTTC
TRBD1	TRBV15	TRBJ1-5	.	18	CATSSPGQGSRGNQPQHF	TGTGCCACCAGCAGCCCGGGACAGGGTTCTAGGGGCAATCAGCCCCAGCATTTT
.	TRBV29-1	TRBJ2-1	.	13	CSVERAGENEQFF	TGCAGCGTTGAACGGGCGGGCGAAAATGAGCAGTTCTTC
.	TRBV7-2	TRBJ1-5	.	14	CASSVGQGNQPQHF	TGTGCCAGCAGCGTGGGCCAAGGCAATCAGCCCCAGCATTTT
.	TRBV27	TRBJ2-7	.	15	CASSLSGRGRLEQYF	TGTGCCAGCAGTTTGTCTGGTAGGGGCCGCCTCGAGCAGTACTTC
TRBD2	TRBV7-9	TRBJ2-3	.	17	CASSSSRTSGQSDTQYF	TGTGCCAGCAGCTCATCCCGGACTAGCGGACAGTCCGATACGCAGTATTTT
.	TRBV6-5	TRBJ2-5	.	16	CASSYFGHLNQETQYF	TGTGCCAGCAGTTACTTCGGACACCTGAATCAAGAGACCCAGTACTTC
.	TRBV28	TRBJ1-4	.	16	CASRGRGQNPNEKLFF	TGTGCCAGCAGGGGGAGGGGCCAGAACCCAAATGAAAAACTGTTTTTT